The sample holds many counts of the clone carrying this TCR beta chain. No antigen is known for it. TCRdb independently ran MiXCR on the 5' RACE reads; one entry per CDR3 protein. Altogether some 44,000 distinct CDR3 sequences are present, roughly a fifth being singletons, with the ten largest covering about 4%. Treg sorting used a CD4+CD25+CD127-/low gate. Germline assignment: CDR1 DFQATT and CDR2 SNEGSKA (reference sequence). Trimming took 6 bases from V and 5 from J; bases not matched to a gene: 11. This CDR3 has 14 amino acids. The study's findings and limits: Tumor-infiltrating Treg TCR alpha and beta sequences overlapped most with tumor naive CD4+ T cells, then blood naive. Tumor memory CD4+ T cell TCR gene usage clustered with blood and lymph node memory CD4+ cells and lymph node naive CD4+ cells.

The receptor comes from a female donor with breast cancer. The source material was Tregs sorted from blood. The gene calls are TRBV20-1 and TRBJ2-7; 9 nucleotides line up with TRBD1. CDR3 amino acids: CSATTGTGLDEQYF. DNA of the CDR3: TGCAGTGCAACAACCGGGACAGGGCTGGACGAGCAGTACTTC.